Listed below are T cell receptor beta chains from one sample, sequenced in a study of blood T cell repertoires in COVID-19. Sequenced by immunoSEQ multiplex PCR; TCRdb stores in-frame clones only, minus some. The sample holds some 380,000 clones, approximately 89% seen once. Material for sequencing was PBMCs or T cells enriched from blood (not recorded which). The source is a young man who had recovered from COVID-19. Both conserved end residues are part of each CDR3. The D gene is left open where the match is weak. Only some rows state a clone size, as once, few, many or a class for expanded clones.

>.|TRBV14|.|TRBJ1-6
TGTGCCAGCAGCCTAGGGGTTAGCAATTCACCCCTCCACTTT
CASSLGVSNSPLHF
>.|TRBV29-1|.|TRBJ1-2
TGCAGCGTGACACCCCCGCGGGACCAGGAGTACTATGGCTACACCTTC
CSVTPPRDQEYYGYTF
>.|TRBV2|once|TRBJ1-3
TGTGCCAGCTCCGAGGGGGTTTCTGGAAACACCATATATTTT
CASSEGVSGNTIYF
>.|TRBV7-9|.|TRBJ2-3
TGTGCCAGCAGCTTCGGCGAGGACACAGATACGCAGTATTTT
CASSFGEDTDTQYF
>.|TRBV19|.|TRBJ2-2
TGTGCCAGTATGGAATGGGCGGGCGGGGAGCTGTTTTTT
CASMEWAGGELFF
>TRBD1|TRBV2|.|TRBJ1-1
TGTGCCAGCAGTCGCGACAGGGGACCCGAAGAGTGGACTGAAGCTTTCTTT
CASSRDRGPEEWTEAFF
>TRBD2|TRBV19|.|TRBJ2-1
TGTGCCAGTAGTATAGCTCTAGCGGGGGGTATCTACAATGAGCAGTTCTTC
CASSIALAGGIYNEQFF
>TRBD2|TRBV27|.|TRBJ2-1
TGTGCCAGCAGTGGCTCCGGGACTAGCGCCTACAATGAGCAGTTCTTC
CASSGSGTSAYNEQFF
>.|TRBV5-4|.|TRBJ1-4
TGTGCCAGCAGCCGGACCGTGGGGCAGGGATTGGAAAAACTGTTTTTT
CASSRTVGQGLEKLFF
>.|TRBV4-3|.|TRBJ2-7
TGCGCCAGCAGCCAACTACAGGACCCTGCCTACGAGCAGTACTTC
CASSQLQDPAYEQYF
>.|TRBV2|.|TRBJ1-4
TGTGCCACCAATGATCGGGGAGCTGAAAAACTGTTTTTT
CATNDRGAEKLFF
>.|TRBV6-2/TRBV6-3|.|TRBJ2-2
TGTGCCAGCAGTTTCCAGACCGGGGAGCTGTTTTTT
CASSFQTGELFF
>TRBD1|TRBV12-3/TRBV12-4|.|TRBJ1-2
TGTGCCAGCAGCCTAGGGGGCTCTGGCTACACCTTC
CASSLGGSGYTF
>TRBD2|TRBV7-7|few|TRBJ2-5
TGTGCTAGCGCCTCGAGCGGGGGGGCAGGAGAGACCCAGTACTTC
CASASSGGAGETQYF
>TRBD2|TRBV30|.|TRBJ2-7
TGTGCCCTAAAGCGGGGCTACGAGCAGTACTTC
CALKRGYEQYF
>TRBD1|TRBV6-6|.|TRBJ1-5
TGTGCCAGCAGTTACCCAGGACAGGGTCCAGAAGCCCAGCATTTT
CASSYPGQGPEAQHF
>TRBD1|TRBV20-1|.|TRBJ1-5
TGCAGTGCTAGTCTCAGGGGGCGCATCGGTAGCAATCAGCCCCAGCATTTT
CSASLRGRIGSNQPQHF
>.|TRBV20-1|.|TRBJ1-1
TGCAGTGCTAGAGATTCCATGGCTTTCTTT
CSARDSMAFF
>.|TRBV10-3|.|TRBJ1-1
TGTGCCATCGACAGTGGCAGGAACACTGAAGCTTTCTTT
CAIDSGRNTEAFF
>TRBD1|TRBV9|.|TRBJ1-6
TGTGCCAGCAGCCATGGGACAGCTAATTCACCCCTCCACTTT
CASSHGTANSPLHF
>TRBD1|TRBV18|.|TRBJ1-4
TGTGCCAGCTCAGTCGGGACAGTTAATGAAAAACTGTTTTTT
CASSVGTVNEKLFF
>TRBD1|TRBV7-9|.|TRBJ1-2
TGTGCCAGCAGCGGACAGGATCCTTGGTATGGCTACACCTTC
CASSGQDPWYGYTF
>.|TRBV5-4|.|TRBJ1-1
TGTGCCAGCAGCTTGGCGGTCGAAGTCACTGAAGCTTTCTTT
CASSLAVEVTEAFF
>.|TRBV7-9|.|TRBJ2-3
TGTGCCAGCAGCCCCCGATCCGGGACAGATACGCAGTATTTT
CASSPRSGTDTQYF
>TRBD1|TRBV10-2|.|TRBJ2-2
TGCGCCGGCACCGGACAGGGCACCGGGGAGCTGTTTTTT
CAGTGQGTGELFF
>.|TRBV30|.|TRBJ2-3
TGTGCCTGGAGCCGGGGACTTAGCACAGATACGCAGTATTTT
CAWSRGLSTDTQYF
>TRBD2|TRBV6-5|once|TRBJ2-5
TGTGCCAGCAGTCAGCGGGACCTCCAAGAGACCCAGTACTTC
CASSQRDLQETQYF
>.|TRBV5-1|.|TRBJ1-3
TGCGCCAGCAGCTTGGCCGGCACAGAGAACACCATATATTTT
CASSLAGTENTIYF
>.|TRBV5-1|.|TRBJ2-3
TGCGCCAGCAGCTTGTCTTCGAGTTTCTGGGATACGCAGTATTTT
CASSLSSSFWDTQYF
>TRBD1|TRBV12-3/TRBV12-4|.|TRBJ1-2
TGTGCCAGCAGTTCGGACAGGAGGGGCTACACCTTC
CASSSDRRGYTF
>.|TRBV7-6|few|TRBJ1-1
TGTGCCAGCAGCCCACGAGTCGGGGCTGAAGCTTTCTTT
CASSPRVGAEAFF
>.|TRBV6-5|.|TRBJ1-1
TGTGCCAGCAGTTACTCCTTGGGGGGGGTTGACACTGAAGCTTTCTTT
CASSYSLGGVDTEAFF
>TRBD2|TRBV5-4|.|TRBJ2-7
TGTGCCAGCAGCTCGCGGGGGTACGAGCAGTACTTC
CASSSRGYEQYF
>.|TRBV11-3|.|TRBJ2-5
TGTGCCAGCAGCTTCGGGGTACAGGAGACCCAGTACTTC
CASSFGVQETQYF
>.|TRBV4-3|.|TRBJ1-2
TGCGCCAGCAGCAAGGAGGATGGCGGTGGCTACACCTTC
CASSKEDGGGYTF
>.|TRBV30|once|TRBJ1-2
TGTGCCTGTGGGGCCCCAACAGGGCTTGGCTACACCTTC
CACGAPTGLGYTF
>TRBD2|TRBV3-1/TRBV3-2|.|TRBJ2-2
TGTGCCAGCAGCCCTAGCGGGGGGAACACCGGGGAGCTGTTTTTT
CASSPSGGNTGELFF
>TRBD1|TRBV19|once|TRBJ1-1
TGTGCCAGTAACCTTGGGGACAGGGTCCTCGGCACTGAAGCTTTCTTT
CASNLGDRVLGTEAFF
>TRBD2|TRBV19|once|TRBJ2-1
TGTGCCAGTAGTCTCGGCGGGAGCTCCTACAATGAGCAGTTCTTC
CASSLGGSSYNEQFF
>TRBD1|TRBV3-1/TRBV3-2|.|TRBJ1-2
TGTGCCAGCAGCCCGGACAGGTGGGGCGGCTACACCTTC
CASSPDRWGGYTF